A selection of T cell receptor beta chains follows, all from one sample in a study of spatial heterogeneity in lung cancer. TCRdb fed the 5' RACE reads into MiXCR, producing one record per CDR3 protein. The repertoire holds just over 70,000 distinct CDR3 sequences, 7.5% to 10% seen once, with 1.5% to 2% in the top ten. Sequenced material: PBMCs, taken at follow-up. These receptors originate from a female donor with early-stage non-small cell lung cancer. Each CDR3 is given with its conserved first and last residue. D genes are given only for firm matches. The size of a clone is reported for some rows only, either as once, few or many, or as a class for expanded clones.

>NA|NA|TRBV30|TRBJ1-3
CAWTRRRISGNTIYF
TGTGCCTGGACTAGACGACGAATCTCTGGAAACACCATATATTTT
>NA|NA|TRBV29-1|TRBJ2-1
CSVGGDFYNEQFF
TGCAGCGTTGGGGGAGACTTCTACAATGAGCAGTTCTTC
>NA|NA|TRBV6-5|TRBJ1-5
CASSLTGGRQPQHF
TGTGCCAGCAGCTTAACTGGGGGGCGCCAGCCCCAGCATTTT
>many|NA|TRBV18|TRBJ2-1
CASHSPLYNEQFF
TGTGCCAGCCACTCACCCCTCTACAATGAGCAGTTCTTC
>many|NA|TRBV12-5|TRBJ2-3
CASDTRMTLDADTQYF
TGTGCTAGTGACACTCGGATGACTTTGGACGCAGATACGCAGTATTTT
>many|NA|TRBV27|TRBJ2-4
CASSLITGTKNIQYF
TGTGCCAGCAGTTTAATAACAGGGACCAAAAACATTCAGTACTTC
>many|NA|TRBV12-3/TRBV12-4|TRBJ2-7
CASSWGSGSSYEQYF
TGTGCCAGCAGCTGGGGGAGCGGCAGCTCCTACGAGCAGTACTTC
>many|TRBD1|TRBV7-2|TRBJ1-3
CASSHQTGEWGNTIYF
TGTGCCAGCAGCCACCAGACAGGGGAGTGGGGAAACACCATATATTTT
>many|NA|TRBV7-8|TRBJ2-5
CASSLDGGAEETQYF
TGTGCCAGCAGCTTAGATGGGGGGGCAGAGGAGACCCAGTACTTC
>many|NA|TRBV3-1|TRBJ2-4
CASSPGTPSGMNIQYF
TGTGCCAGCAGCCCAGGGACCCCTTCTGGCATGAACATTCAGTACTTC
>many|TRBD1|TRBV4-1|TRBJ2-6
CASSPGQRFSGANVLTF
TGCGCCAGCAGCCCGGGACAGAGGTTCTCTGGGGCCAACGTCCTGACTTTC
>many|TRBD2|TRBV7-2|TRBJ2-7
CASSLQGGGSGYEQYF
TGTGCCAGCAGCTTACAGGGCGGCGGGAGTGGCTACGAGCAGTACTTC
>NA|NA|TRBV7-9|TRBJ2-2
CASSLGTASTAELFF
TGTGCCAGCAGCTTAGGGACAGCGAGCACCGCGGAGCTGTTTTTT
>many|NA|TRBV7-9|TRBJ2-5
CASSRSGGETQYF
TGTGCCAGCAGCCGGAGCGGTGGTGAGACCCAGTACTTC
>many|NA|TRBV5-1|TRBJ2-1
CASSLGKVQFF
TGCGCCAGCAGCTTGGGGAAGGTCCAGTTCTTC
>NA|NA|TRBV4-1|TRBJ1-3
CASSPTGIQGNTIYF
TGCGCCAGCAGCCCGACCGGGATCCAAGGAAACACCATATATTTT
>many|NA|TRBV4-2|TRBJ2-7
CASSQVEGHSSYEQYF
TGTGCCAGCAGCCAAGTAGAGGGCCATAGCTCCTACGAGCAGTACTTC
>many|NA|TRBV27|TRBJ2-3
CASSFVGAADTQYF
TGTGCCAGCAGTTTCGTGGGGGCGGCAGATACGCAGTATTTT
>many|NA|TRBV20-1|TRBJ1-5
CSATTGTLQDQPQHF
TGCAGTGCTACCACCGGGACCTTGCAAGATCAGCCCCAGCATTTT
>NA|TRBD1|TRBV15|TRBJ2-3
CATLGTAGADTQYF
TGTGCCACCCTGGGGACAGCCGGAGCAGATACGCAGTATTTT
>many|NA|TRBV7-9|TRBJ2-2
CASSLMGTAGELFF
TGTGCCAGCAGCTTAATGGGAACCGCCGGGGAGCTGTTTTTT
>many|TRBD2|TRBV7-9|TRBJ2-4
CASSYHPGPSGLAKNIQYF
TGTGCCAGCAGCTACCATCCGGGGCCTAGCGGTTTAGCCAAAAACATTCAGTACTTC
>NA|NA|TRBV6-5|TRBJ1-1
CASSYGIGTNTEAFF
TGTGCCAGCAGTTATGGAATCGGGACGAACACTGAAGCTTTCTTT